Listed here are 24 T cell receptor beta chains from one sample, sequenced in a study of shared clonotypes between healthy human individuals. Libraries were prepared by immunoSEQ multiplex PCR; TCRdb keeps only in-frame clonotypes and omits some of them. In the table there are 2 million to 3 million clones, 80% to 95% of which are singletons. The sequenced sample was naive CD4+ T cells from PBMCs. Subset given: CD45RA+ positively selected. These receptors were obtained from a man younger than 35 in good health. Some clones in this sample may be carry-over from other donors' samples.

The chain is built from TRBV6-5 and TRBJ1-2; maybe TRBD1 (6 bases). The V gene's germline CDR1 is MNHEY and CDR2 SVGAGI. This CDR3 spans 15 amino acids. The V gene lost 5 bases and the J gene lost 4 bases, with 17 bases spanning the gap. CDR3 DNA sequence: TGTGCCAGCAGTCAAAAACAGGGCGGAAGCTATGGCTACACCTTC. It codes for CASSQKQGGSYGYTF.

The chain employs TRBV28 and TRBJ2-1; D is undetermined. Deletions cut 5 bases from V and 8 bases from J, with 16 bases between. The germline V gene has CDR1 MDHEN and CDR2 SYDVKM. The CDR3 is made up of 14 amino acids. The CDR3 DNA follows: TGTGCCAGCAGTCGCCTGGAGTTGTTATATGAGCAGTTCTTC. Translation: CASSRLELLYEQFF.

This clone was seen once. The V gene is TRBV28, the J gene TRBJ2-1; D unclear. Trimming shortened V by 4 bases and J by 7 bases, and 8 bases separated the two germline ends. CDR1 and CDR2 from the germline V gene are MDHEN and SYDVKM. This CDR3 region has 12 residues. The CDR3: CASSSVGNEQFF. In nucleotides, the CDR3 is TGTGCCAGCAGTTCAGTGGGGAATGAGCAGTTCTTC. The full variable domain, in which reference TRBV28 and TRBJ2-1 provide the parts outside the CDR3, is DVKVTQSSRYLVKRTGEKVFLECVQDMDHENMFWYRQDPGLGLRLIYFSYDVKMKEKGDIPEGYSVSREKKERFSLILESASTNQTSMYLCASSSVGNEQFFGPGTRLTVL.

The chain is built from TRBV27 and TRBJ2-7; D is possibly TRBD1 (6 bases). CDR1 is MNHEY, CDR2 SMNVEV, per germline (reference sequence). Between the trimmed V and J ends, which lost 7 bases and 0 bases, there was a span of 10 bases. This CDR3 is 13 amino acids long. CDR3 nucleotide sequence: TGTGCCAGCACTGAGACAGGCTCCTACGAGCAGTACTTC. It yields the protein CASTETGSYEQYF.

V is TRBV6-1 and J is TRBJ1-1; possibly TRBD1 for D (5 bases). The length of the CDR3 is 15 residues. Between the trimmed V and J ends, which lost 7 bases and 1 base, there was a span of 16 bases. Germline V gene lookup returns CDR1 MNHNS and CDR2 SASEGT. CDR3 bases: TGTGCCAGCATAAAGGGATGGGGCCAGAACACTGAAGCTTTCTTT. Protein product: CASIKGWGQNTEAFF.

J is TRBJ2-5 and V is TRBV2; D remains ambiguous. The CDR3 contains 17 residues. In germline, CDR1 is SNHLY, CDR2 FYNNEI. V lost 9 bases and J 5 bases, leaving 28 bases between the germline ends. CDR3 residues: CASEGVRSFGLSETQYF. CDR3 sequence (DNA): TGTGCCAGTGAAGGAGTAAGGTCGTTTGGGCTATCGGAGACCCAGTACTTC.

The rearrangement uses TRBV19 and TRBJ2-2, with TRBD2 identical over 10 bases. This CDR3 contains 15 residues. The V gene end was trimmed by 3 bases and the J gene end by 6 bases; junction bases not matched to a gene: 4. CDR1 is LNHDA and CDR2 is SQIVND in the germline V gene (reference sequence). CDR3 amino acids: CASSISGRAAGELFF. In DNA, the CDR3 is TGTGCCAGTAGTATCAGCGGGAGGGCCGCCGGGGAGCTGTTTTTT.

Note on this clone: At the DNA level, this CDR3 is encoded by other sequences in the same sample as well. The rearrangement links TRBV27 to TRBJ2-2, with 7 positions matching TRBD1. With 5 bases clipped from V and 6 bases from J, the junction kept 3 bases outside the gene matches. The CDR3 contains 13 residues. Germline CDR1 MNHEY, CDR2 SMNVEV (reference sequence). The CDR3 bases are TGTGCCAGCAGTCCCCAGGGGGCCGGGGAGCTGTTTTTT. This codes for CASSPQGAGELFF.

V usage is TRBV28 and J usage is TRBJ2-5; D is uncertain. The CDR3 extends over 13 amino acids. Trimming left V 6 bases short and J 4 bases short, with 12 bases between. Germline CDR1 MDHEN, CDR2 SYDVKM. The CDR3 protein is CASRRRPRETQYF. The CDR3 coding sequence is TGTGCCAGCAGACGACGGCCAAGAGAGACCCAGTACTTC.

J is TRBJ2-3 and V is TRBV28; tentatively, D is TRBD1 (6 bases). The CDR3 has 15 amino acids. CDR1 and CDR2 from the germline V gene are MDHEN and SYDVKM. Trimming removed 5 bases from V and 2 bases from J, with 14 bases in between. The CDR3 coding sequence is TGTGCCAGCAGTCCGACAGGTATACCCACAGATACGCAGTATTTT. Its protein is CASSPTGIPTDTQYF.

The table lists this clone with a few counts. The gene calls are TRBV7-2 and TRBJ2-2, with TRBD1 as a possible D gene (7 bases). This CDR3 is built from 16 residues. Per the germline V gene, CDR1 is SGHTA and CDR2 is FQGNSA. Deletions cut 5 bases from V and 2 bases from J, with 15 bases between. CDR3 DNA sequence: TGTGCCAGCAGCACCCCGACAGGGACTAACACCGGGGAGCTGTTTTTT. Protein sequence: CASSTPTGTNTGELFF.

The CDR3 DNA sequence: TGTGCCAGCAGTGAACGGCGCGCCTTCACGAAAGGCACTGAAGCTTTCTTT. Protein sequence: CASSERRAFTKGTEAFF. The genes are TRBV28 and TRBJ1-1; D unclear. V was clipped by 5 bases and J by 4 bases, with 23 bases between them. This CDR3 is 17 amino acids long. Germline lookup yields CDR1 MDHEN and CDR2 SYDVKM.

The rearrangement joins TRBV28 to TRBJ2-7, with 11 bases that match TRBD1. V was clipped by 6 bases and J by 1 base; unmatched bases: 8. This CDR3 comprises 16 residues. Germline assignment: CDR1 MDHEN and CDR2 SYDVKM. The CDR3 reads CASRDRGLAGSYEQYF. CDR3 nucleotide sequence: TGTGCCAGCAGGGACAGGGGGCTCGCCGGGTCCTACGAGCAGTACTTC.

The CDR3 spells CAWSVTGTANEKLFF. CDR3 DNA: TGTGCCTGGAGTGTAACCGGGACAGCTAATGAAAAACTGTTTTTT. V gene TRBV30 combines with J gene TRBJ1-4; 7 bases are shared with TRBD1. Trimming took 0 bases from V and 3 from J; bases not matched to a gene: 4. Germline values: CDR1 GTSNPN, CDR2 SVGIG (reference sequence). The CDR3 contains 15 residues.

V gene TRBV14 combines with J gene TRBJ2-1; 10 nucleotides match TRBD2. The CDR3 spans 19 residues. Germline CDR1 SGHDN, CDR2 FVKESK. V was pared by 4 bases and J by 0 bases, with 12 bases of the junction left unmatched. The chain's CDR3 is CASSPLQRASGSSYNEQFF. The CDR3 bases are TGTGCCAGCAGCCCCCTTCAAAGGGCTAGCGGGAGCTCCTACAATGAGCAGTTCTTC.

The CDR3 bases are TGCGCCAGCAGACAGGGGGCCACCGGGGAGCTGTTTTTT. As protein: CASRQGATGELFF. J is TRBJ2-2 and V is TRBV5-1; 9 positions match TRBD1. Losses at the gene ends were 5 bases for V and 4 bases for J; bases not matched to a gene: 0. Germline lookup yields CDR1 SGHRS and CDR2 YFSETQ. The CDR3 extends over 13 amino acids.

The gene calls are TRBV19 and TRBJ1-4, with D uncertain. V shed 1 base and J shed 0 bases, with 3 bases lying between them. There are 14 residues in the CDR3. The germline V gene encodes CDR1 LNHDA and CDR2 SQIVND (reference sequence). CDR3 DNA: TGTGCCAGTAGTATAGCGACAACTAATGAAAAACTGTTTTTT. It codes for CASSIATTNEKLFF.

V usage is TRBV7-3 and J usage is TRBJ2-3, with 10 bases fitting TRBD1. Trimming took 3 bases from V and 5 from J; bases not matched to a gene: 2. Germline V lookup: CDR1 SGHTA, CDR2 FQGTGA. This CDR3 contains 14 residues. The chain's CDR3 is CASSFRDRGDTQYF. The CDR3 DNA is TGTGCCAGCAGCTTTAGGGACAGGGGAGATACGCAGTATTTT.

The chain combines TRBV4-3 with TRBJ1-2; D call uncertain. Between the trimmed V and J ends, which lost 0 bases and 8 bases, there was a span of 13 bases. CDR1 and CDR2 (germline): LGHNA, YSLEER. The CDR3 has 14 residues. The CDR3, as DNA: TGCGCCAGCAGCCAAGAACGGTATGTGGGAGGCTACACCTTC. Translation gives CASSQERYVGGYTF.

The V and J genes are TRBV7-9 and TRBJ2-5; D unresolved. The CDR3 runs to 11 residues. Trimming stripped 5 bases from V and 3 bases from J, with 4 bases between. Looked up from germline, CDR1 is SEHNR and CDR2 is FQNEAQ (reference sequence). The CDR3 DNA is TGTGCCAGCAGCCAAGAAGAGACCCAGTACTTC. Translation gives CASSQEETQYF.

The V gene is TRBV29-1, the J gene TRBJ2-7, with 8 bases identical to TRBD2. Germline V gene data show CDR1 as SQVTM and CDR2 as ANQGSEA. The CDR3 contains 16 residues. Trimming at V came to 0 bases and at J to 3 bases, leaving 10 bases not matched to a gene. CDR3 coding DNA: TGCAGCGTTGAAGATCTTACTAGCGGAGAACTCTACGAGCAGTACTTC. Translation: CSVEDLTSGELYEQYF.

The V gene is TRBV30, the J gene TRBJ1-5; D is unresolved. V lost 5 bases and J 3 bases, leaving 11 bases between the germline ends. In germline, CDR1 is GTSNPN, CDR2 SVGIG (reference sequence). The CDR3 runs to 13 residues. CDR3 residues: CAWGLRHNQPQHF. DNA for the CDR3: TGTGCCTGGGGCCTGCGTCACAATCAGCCCCAGCATTTT.

The chain recombines TRBV28 with TRBJ2-7; 12 bases are shared with TRBD1. Looked up from germline, CDR1 is MDHEN and CDR2 is SYDVKM. The CDR3 is made up of 16 amino acids. After removal of 5 bases from V and 6 bases from J, the junction contained 11 bases not matched to a gene. The CDR3 nucleotides are TGTGCCAGCAGTCCCACCCCGGGACAGGGGGCTTTCGAGCAGTACTTC. Its protein product is CASSPTPGQGAFEQYF.

V is TRBV6-5 and J is TRBJ2-5; 8 nucleotides match TRBD2. With the DNA end fitting TRBJ2-7 better, the J assignment may be wrong. CDR3 length equals 15 residues. Germline loops: CDR1 MNHEY, CDR2 SVGAGI. Here the CDR3 DNA reads TGTGCCAGCAGATTGCAGCGGGAGTCCTCCTACGAGCAGTACTTC. Translation gives CASRLQRESSYEQYF.